This T cell receptor (beta chain) was observed in a study of blood T cell repertoires in COVID-19. Produced via immunoSEQ multiplex PCR; TCRdb's table is partial and in-frame only. The sample carries approximately 310,000 clones, roughly 85% recorded once. CDR3 size: 14 residues. Deletions cut 0 bases from V and 0 bases from J, with 6 bases between. CDR1 and CDR2 (germline): MNHEY, SVGAGI. The chain is built from TRBV6-5 and TRBJ2-7; TRBD1 is a possible D gene (6 bases). This receptor was taken from a young woman who had been exposed to COVID-19. The sequenced sample was PBMCs or T cells enriched from blood (not recorded which). CDR3 loop: CASSYSDSSYEQYF. The CDR3 bases are TGTGCCAGCAGTTACTCGGACAGCTCCTACGAGCAGTACTTC.